This TCR beta chain comes out of a study of blood T cell repertoires in COVID-19. Overall study context: COVID-19 samples collected from the United States, Italy and Spain covered acute and convalescent phases. T cells, B-cell-depleted T cells, or PBMCs provided the cDNA or gDNA that served as material.

In the source study's methods: Amplification from reference gene primers served as the basis for estimated nucleated cell counts. Profiling relied on immunoSEQ multiplex PCR, and the TCRdb table lists in-frame clones only, not all of them. Clone size and V and J calls were adopted from that table, with D and trimming inferred from the DNA. The repertoire includes 57,000 or so clones, around nine tenths of them detected once, and roughly 23% sits in the top ten. Sequencing used peripheral blood. This receptor was obtained from a woman between 50 and 59 years old with active or convalescent COVID-19.

The CDR3 loop is CASSATGDRGDGYTF. The CDR3 region has the DNA TGTGCCAGCAGCGCAACAGGGGACAGGGGGGATGGCTACACCTTC. The V gene is TRBV9, the J gene TRBJ1-2; 11 positions agree with TRBD1. Germline values: CDR1 SGDLS, CDR2 YYNGEE. This CDR3 comprises 15 residues. Trimming took 3 bases from V and 6 from J; bases not matched to a gene: 7.